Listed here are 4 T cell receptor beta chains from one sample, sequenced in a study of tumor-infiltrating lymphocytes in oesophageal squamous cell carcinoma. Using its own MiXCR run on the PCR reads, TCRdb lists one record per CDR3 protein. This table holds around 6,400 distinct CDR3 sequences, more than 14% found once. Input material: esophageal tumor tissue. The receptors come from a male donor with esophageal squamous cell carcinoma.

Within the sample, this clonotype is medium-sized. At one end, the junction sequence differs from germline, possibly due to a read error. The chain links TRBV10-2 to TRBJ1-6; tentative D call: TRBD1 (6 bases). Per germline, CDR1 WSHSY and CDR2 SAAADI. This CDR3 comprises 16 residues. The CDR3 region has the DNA TGCGCCAGCAGAGGACAGAGGATGACCTATAATTCACCCCTCCACTTC. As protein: CASRGQRMTYNSPLHF.

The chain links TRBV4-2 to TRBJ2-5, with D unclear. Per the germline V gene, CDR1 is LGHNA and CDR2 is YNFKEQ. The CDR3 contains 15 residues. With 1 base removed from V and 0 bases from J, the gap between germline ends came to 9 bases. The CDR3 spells CASSQAVRNQETQYF. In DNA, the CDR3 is TGTGCCAGCAGCCAAGCTGTCAGAAACCAAGAGACCCAGTACTTC.

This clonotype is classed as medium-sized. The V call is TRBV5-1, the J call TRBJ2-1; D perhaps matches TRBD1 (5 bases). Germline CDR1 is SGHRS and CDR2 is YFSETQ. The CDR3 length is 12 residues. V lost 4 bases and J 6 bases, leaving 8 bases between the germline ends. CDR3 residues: CASSPDINEQFF. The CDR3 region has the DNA TGCGCCAGCAGCCCGGACATCAATGAGCAGTTCTTC.

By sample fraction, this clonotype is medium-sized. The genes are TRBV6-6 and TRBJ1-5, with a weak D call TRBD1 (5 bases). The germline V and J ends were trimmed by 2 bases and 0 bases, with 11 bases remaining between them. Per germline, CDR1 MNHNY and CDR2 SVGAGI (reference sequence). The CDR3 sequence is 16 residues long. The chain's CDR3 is CASSYQSQGSNQPQHF. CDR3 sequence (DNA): TGTGCCAGCAGTTACCAATCTCAGGGTAGCAATCAGCCCCAGCATTTT.